A selection of T cell receptor beta chains follows, all from one sample in a study of blood T cell repertoires in COVID-19. Sequencing was performed with immunoSEQ multiplex PCR; in TCRdb, only in-frame clones are kept and a portion is missing. The sample lists 300,000 to 400,000 clones, approximately 88% seen once, with approximately 1% in the top ten. Sequencing was carried out using PBMCs or T cells enriched from blood (not recorded which). Receptors originate from a woman aged 25-40 years with acute COVID-19. Both conserved end residues are part of each CDR3. A D gene is named only where the DNA matches it firmly. The size field is filled for only some rows; it gives once, few, many or a size class.

d_call	clone_size	v_call	j_call	cdr3_nt	cdr3_aa
TRBD2	NA	TRBV27	TRBJ2-2	TGTGCCAGCAGTCCGCGACTAGCGGGGGCTACCGGGGAGCTGTTTTTT	CASSPRLAGATGELFF
NA	NA	TRBV15	TRBJ1-1	TGTGCCACCAGCAGCCCCGACAGGCCCAACACTGAAGCTTTCTTT	CATSSPDRPNTEAFF
TRBD2	NA	TRBV7-2	TRBJ2-1	TGTGCCAGCAGCTTGGGGACTAGCGGGGGGTACTCCTACAATGAGCAGTTCTTC	CASSLGTSGGYSYNEQFF
TRBD1	NA	TRBV7-9	TRBJ1-1	TGTGCCAGCAGCAAACAGGGGGCGGACACTGAAGCTTTCTTT	CASSKQGADTEAFF
NA	NA	TRBV7-9	TRBJ2-7	TGTGCCAGCAGCTTAGGGCAGGACTACGAGCAGTACTTC	CASSLGQDYEQYF
TRBD1	NA	TRBV18	TRBJ1-2	TGTGCCAGCTCACCGGTCGGGACAGGGTTTATCTATGGCTACACCTTC	CASSPVGTGFIYGYTF
TRBD1	NA	TRBV2	TRBJ2-7	TGTGCCAGCCTCGGGACAGGCAAAGAGAAGCAGTACTTC	CASLGTGKEKQYF
TRBD1	many	TRBV18	TRBJ1-5	TGTGCCAGCTCACCCGACAGGGCAGATAGCAATCAGCCCCAGCATTTT	CASSPDRADSNQPQHF
NA	few	TRBV27	TRBJ1-6	TGTGCCAGCAGTTTACTTGGGGCAGTCAATTCACCCCTCCACTTT	CASSLLGAVNSPLHF
TRBD2	NA	TRBV10-3	TRBJ2-2	TGTGCCATCAGGGGACTAGAAGGAACCGGGGAGCTGTTTTTT	CAIRGLEGTGELFF
NA	NA	TRBV19	TRBJ2-1	TGTGCCAGTAGTATTTCGGACAATGAGCAGTTCTTC	CASSISDNEQFF
TRBD1	once	TRBV24-1	TRBJ1-4	TGTGCCACCAGTGATCCCCGGACAGGGGGGCATGAAAAACTGTTTTTT	CATSDPRTGGHEKLFF
NA	NA	TRBV6-5	TRBJ1-5	TGTGCCAGCAGTTACGCGGCAGGGAATCAGCCCCAGCATTTT	CASSYAAGNQPQHF
TRBD2	NA	TRBV29-1	TRBJ2-7	TGCAGCGTTTACGATCCCGGGACTAGCCTGGGGGAGCAGTACTTC	CSVYDPGTSLGEQYF
NA	NA	TRBV15	TRBJ1-4	TGTGCCACCAGCAGAGCCACAGGAGAAAAACTGTTTTTT	CATSRATGEKLFF
NA	NA	TRBV7-9	TRBJ2-2	TGTGCCAGCAGCCCGAGGACAGCCGCTTTCACCGGGGAGCTGTTTTTT	CASSPRTAAFTGELFF
TRBD1	NA	TRBV6-1	TRBJ2-7	TGTGCCAGCAGTGAAGAGATGAGGGACAGGTCCTACGAGCAGTACTTC	CASSEEMRDRSYEQYF
TRBD1	NA	TRBV11-2	TRBJ1-2	TGTGCCAGCAGCTTAGACGCTCGGGACAGGGTTGATGGCTACACCTTC	CASSLDARDRVDGYTF
NA	once	TRBV19	TRBJ1-1	TGTGCCAGTAGTCAAACAGCTGAAGCTTTCTTT	CASSQTAEAFF
TRBD2	NA	TRBV10-3	TRBJ2-1	TGTGCCATCAGTGAGTCCCCTAGCGGGGGAGTCAATGAGCAGTTCTTC	CAISESPSGGVNEQFF
TRBD2	NA	TRBV7-2	TRBJ2-3	TGTGCCAGCAGCTCTTCCCGGACTAGCGGGGGCACAGATACGCAGTATTTT	CASSSSRTSGGTDTQYF
TRBD2	NA	TRBV29-1	TRBJ2-1	TGCAGCTTAGGAGGAAAAGCGGGGGGGATCGCCTACAATGAGCAGTTCTTC	CSLGGKAGGIAYNEQFF
NA	NA	TRBV18	TRBJ2-3	TGTGCCAGCTCCCCCATGGGGGGGGCAAAGTCTAGCACAGATACGCAGTATTTT	CASSPMGGAKSSTDTQYF
TRBD2	NA	TRBV7-3	TRBJ2-3	TGTGCCAGCAGCCCGAGCGGGGGGGCGGATACGCAGTATTTT	CASSPSGGADTQYF
NA	NA	TRBV13	TRBJ1-3	TGTGCCAGCAGCTCGCGGTCTTTCTCTGGAAACACCATATATTTT	CASSSRSFSGNTIYF
TRBD1	NA	TRBV3-1/TRBV3-2	TRBJ1-1	TGTGCCAGCAGCCAAGATAGTACAGGGGACACTGAAGCTTTCTTT	CASSQDSTGDTEAFF
TRBD2	NA	TRBV5-1	TRBJ2-3	TGCGCCAGCAGCTTAAACGGGGGGAAGACAGATACGCAGTATTTT	CASSLNGGKTDTQYF
NA	once	TRBV7-8	TRBJ1-2	TGTGCCAGCAGCTTAGCGGCAGGAACGGATGGCTACACCTTC	CASSLAAGTDGYTF
TRBD2	NA	TRBV9	TRBJ2-7	TGTGCCAGCAGCCCCCGGGCTAGCGGGGGGCTAATCTACGAGCAGTACTTC	CASSPRASGGLIYEQYF
TRBD1	NA	TRBV5-5	TRBJ1-2	TGTGCCAGCAGCTTGGTCCAGGGGGCTTATGGCTACACCTTC	CASSLVQGAYGYTF
TRBD2	NA	TRBV6-4	TRBJ2-1	TGTGCCAGCAGTGGCATCGCGGGACTAGCGGGGCCCCTCTACTACAATGAGCAGTTCTTC	CASSGIAGLAGPLYYNEQFF
NA	NA	TRBV19	TRBJ1-1	TGTGCCAGTACCCGGCAGGGACTATTCAACACTGAAGCTTTCTTT	CASTRQGLFNTEAFF
NA	NA	TRBV5-4	TRBJ2-2	TGTGCCAGCAGCTTTACCGGGACTTCCACCGGGGAGCTGTTTTTT	CASSFTGTSTGELFF
NA	NA	TRBV5-5	TRBJ1-5	TGTGCCAGCAGCTTAGGAACTACGGGGGATAGCAATCAGCCCCAGCATTTT	CASSLGTTGDSNQPQHF
TRBD1	NA	TRBV7-2	TRBJ1-3	TGTGCCAGCAGGACGGGACAGGGCGTATCGGGCTCTGGAAACACCATATATTTT	CASRTGQGVSGSGNTIYF
NA	NA	TRBV2	TRBJ1-1	TGTGCCAGCAGACCTCTGGCCCTGAACACTGAAGCTTTCTTT	CASRPLALNTEAFF
TRBD2	NA	TRBV5-8	TRBJ2-1	TGTGCCAGCAGCCCGGGGACTAGCGGGGGCCCCTACAATGAGCAGTTCTTC	CASSPGTSGGPYNEQFF